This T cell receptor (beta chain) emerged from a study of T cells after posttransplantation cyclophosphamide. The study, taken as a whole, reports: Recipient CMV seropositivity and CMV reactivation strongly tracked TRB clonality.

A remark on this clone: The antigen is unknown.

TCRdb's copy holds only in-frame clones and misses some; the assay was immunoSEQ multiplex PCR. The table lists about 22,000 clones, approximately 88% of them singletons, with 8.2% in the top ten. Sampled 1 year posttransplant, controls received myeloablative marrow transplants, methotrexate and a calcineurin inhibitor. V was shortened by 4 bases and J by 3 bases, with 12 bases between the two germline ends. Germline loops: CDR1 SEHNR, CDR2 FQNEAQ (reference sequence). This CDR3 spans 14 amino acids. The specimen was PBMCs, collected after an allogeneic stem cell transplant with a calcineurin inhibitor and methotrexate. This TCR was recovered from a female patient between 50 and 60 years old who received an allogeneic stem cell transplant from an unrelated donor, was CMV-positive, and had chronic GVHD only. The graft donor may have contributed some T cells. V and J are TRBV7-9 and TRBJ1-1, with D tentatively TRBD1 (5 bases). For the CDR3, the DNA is TGTGCCAGCAGCTCGGGGGACGGATACACTGAAGCTTTCTTT. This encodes CASSSGDGYTEAFF.